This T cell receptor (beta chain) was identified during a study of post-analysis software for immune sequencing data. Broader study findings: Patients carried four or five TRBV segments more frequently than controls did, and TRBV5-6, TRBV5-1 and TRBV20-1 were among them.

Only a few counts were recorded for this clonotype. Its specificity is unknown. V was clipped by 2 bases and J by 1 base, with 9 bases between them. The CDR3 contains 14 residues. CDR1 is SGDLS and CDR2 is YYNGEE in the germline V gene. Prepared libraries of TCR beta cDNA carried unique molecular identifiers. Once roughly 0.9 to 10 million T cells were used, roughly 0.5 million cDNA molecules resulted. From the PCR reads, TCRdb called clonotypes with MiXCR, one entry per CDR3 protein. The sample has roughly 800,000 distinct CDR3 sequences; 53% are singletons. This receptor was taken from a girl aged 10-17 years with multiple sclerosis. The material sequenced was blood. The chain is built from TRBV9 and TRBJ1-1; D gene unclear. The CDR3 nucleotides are TGTGCCAGCAGCGTCCTGACGGAGAACACTGAAGCTTTCTTT. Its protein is CASSVLTENTEAFF.